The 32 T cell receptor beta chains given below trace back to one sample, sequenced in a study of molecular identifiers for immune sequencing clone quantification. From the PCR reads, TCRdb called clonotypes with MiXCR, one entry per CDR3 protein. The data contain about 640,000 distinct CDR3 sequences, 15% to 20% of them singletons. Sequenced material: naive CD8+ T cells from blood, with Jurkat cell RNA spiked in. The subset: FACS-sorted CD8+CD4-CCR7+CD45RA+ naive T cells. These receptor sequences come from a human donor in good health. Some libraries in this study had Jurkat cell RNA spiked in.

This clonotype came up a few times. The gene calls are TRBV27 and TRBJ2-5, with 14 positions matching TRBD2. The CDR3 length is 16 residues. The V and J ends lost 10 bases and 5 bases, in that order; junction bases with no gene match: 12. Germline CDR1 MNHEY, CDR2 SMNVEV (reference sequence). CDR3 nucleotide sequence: TGTGCCACCACACGACTAGCGGGAGGGCCCAGGGAGACCCAGTACTTC. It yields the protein CATTRLAGGPRETQYF.

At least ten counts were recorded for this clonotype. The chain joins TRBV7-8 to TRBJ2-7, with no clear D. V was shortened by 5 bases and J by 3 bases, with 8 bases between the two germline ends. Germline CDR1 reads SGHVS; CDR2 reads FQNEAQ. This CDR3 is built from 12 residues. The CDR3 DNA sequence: TGTGCCAGCAGCGGTACTTACTACGAGCAGTACTTC. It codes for CASSGTYYEQYF.

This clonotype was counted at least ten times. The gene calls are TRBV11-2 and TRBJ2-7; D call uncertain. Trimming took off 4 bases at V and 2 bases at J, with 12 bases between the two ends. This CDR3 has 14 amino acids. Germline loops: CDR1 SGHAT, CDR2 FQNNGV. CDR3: CASSSTLATYEQYF. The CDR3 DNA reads TGTGCCAGCAGCTCGACCTTAGCCACCTACGAGCAGTACTTC.

CDR3 nucleotides: TGCGCCAGCAGCCAAGATTTGGGGGTGGGACAGGCCACCGGGGAGCTGTTTTTT. Protein: CASSQDLGVGQATGELFF. The chain has TRBV4-3 and TRBJ2-2, with 8 bases matching TRBD1. After removal of 0 bases from V and 4 bases from J, the junction contained 10 bases not matched to a gene. CDR1 and CDR2 (germline): LGHNA, YSLEER. The CDR3 sequence is 18 residues long.

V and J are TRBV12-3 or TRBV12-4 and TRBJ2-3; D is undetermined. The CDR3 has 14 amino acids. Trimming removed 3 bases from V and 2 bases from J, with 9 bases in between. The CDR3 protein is CASSFWAATDTQYF. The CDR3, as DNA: TGTGCCAGCAGTTTTTGGGCAGCCACAGATACGCAGTATTTT.

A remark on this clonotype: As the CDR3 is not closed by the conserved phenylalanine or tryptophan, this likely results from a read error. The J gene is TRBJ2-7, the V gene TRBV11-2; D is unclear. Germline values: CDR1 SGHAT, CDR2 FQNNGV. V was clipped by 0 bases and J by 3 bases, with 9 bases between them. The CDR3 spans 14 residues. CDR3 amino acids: CASSLDSKFYEQYL. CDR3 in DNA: TGTGCCAGCAGCTTAGATAGTAAGTTCTACGAGCAGTACCTC.

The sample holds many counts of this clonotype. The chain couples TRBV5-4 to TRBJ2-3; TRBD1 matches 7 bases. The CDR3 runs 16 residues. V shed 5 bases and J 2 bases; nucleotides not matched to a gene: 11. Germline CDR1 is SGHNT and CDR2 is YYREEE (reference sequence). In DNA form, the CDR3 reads TGTGCCAGCAGACCCCCGGGACAGAGAAACACAGATACGCAGTATTTT. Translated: CASRPPGQRNTDTQYF.

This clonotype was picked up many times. CDR3 residues: CASSPRPGQEEETQYF. The CDR3 nucleotides are TGCGCCAGCAGCCCGAGACCGGGACAAGAGGAAGAGACCCAGTACTTC. The chain recombines TRBV5-1 with TRBJ2-5, with D possibly matching TRBD1 (6 bases). The germline V and J ends were trimmed by 4 bases and 3 bases, with 19 bases remaining between them. The CDR3 is 16 amino acids. The germline V gene has CDR1 SGHRS and CDR2 YFSETQ. Based on the CDR3 plus reference TRBV5-1 and TRBJ2-5, the full variable domain is KAGVTQTPRYLIKTRGQQVTLSCSPISGHRSVSWYQQTPGQGLQFLFEYFSETQRNKGNFPGRFSGRQFSNSRSEMNVSTLELGDSALYLCASSPRPGQEEETQYFGPGTRLLVL.

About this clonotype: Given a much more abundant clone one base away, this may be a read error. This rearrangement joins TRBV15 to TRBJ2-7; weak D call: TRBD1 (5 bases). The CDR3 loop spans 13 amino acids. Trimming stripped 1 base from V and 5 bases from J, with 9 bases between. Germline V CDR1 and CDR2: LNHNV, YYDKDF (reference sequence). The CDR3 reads CATSRGRVDEQYF. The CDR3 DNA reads TGTGCCACCAGCAGAGGCAGGGTGGACGAGCAGTACTTC.

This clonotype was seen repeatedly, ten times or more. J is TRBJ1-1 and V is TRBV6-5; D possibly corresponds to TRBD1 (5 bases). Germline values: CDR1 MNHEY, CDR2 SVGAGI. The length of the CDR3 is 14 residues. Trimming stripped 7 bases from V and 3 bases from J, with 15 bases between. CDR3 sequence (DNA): TGTGCCAGCAATTCCCTACCAGGGTACACTGAAGCTTTCTTT. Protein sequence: CASNSLPGYTEAFF.

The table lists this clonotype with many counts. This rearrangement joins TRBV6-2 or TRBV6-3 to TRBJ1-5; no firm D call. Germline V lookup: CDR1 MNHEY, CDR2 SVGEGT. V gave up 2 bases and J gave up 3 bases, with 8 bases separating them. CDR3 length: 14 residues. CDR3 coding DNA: TGTGCCAGCAGTTACGACAAAACCAATCAGCCCCAGCATTTT. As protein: CASSYDKTNQPQHF.

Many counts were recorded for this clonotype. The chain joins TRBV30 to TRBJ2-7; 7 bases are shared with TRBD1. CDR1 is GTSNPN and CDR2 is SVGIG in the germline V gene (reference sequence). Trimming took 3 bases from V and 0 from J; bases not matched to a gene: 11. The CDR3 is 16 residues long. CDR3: CAWSATQGPSSYEQYF. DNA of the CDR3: TGTGCCTGGAGCGCAACACAGGGGCCGAGCTCCTACGAGCAGTACTTC.

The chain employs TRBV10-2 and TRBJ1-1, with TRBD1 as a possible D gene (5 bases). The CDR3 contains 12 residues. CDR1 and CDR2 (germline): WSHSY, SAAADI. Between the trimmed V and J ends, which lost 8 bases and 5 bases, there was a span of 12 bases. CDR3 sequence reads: CASGGWITEAFF. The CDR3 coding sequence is TGCGCCAGCGGGGGGTGGATTACTGAAGCTTTCTTT.

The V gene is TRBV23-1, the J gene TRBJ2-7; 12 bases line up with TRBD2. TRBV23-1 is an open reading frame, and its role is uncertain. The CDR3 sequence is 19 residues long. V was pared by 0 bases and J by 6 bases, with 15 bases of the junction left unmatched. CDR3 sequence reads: CASSQSFTSGRILLSEQYF. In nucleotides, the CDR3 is TGCGCCAGCAGTCAATCGTTTACTAGCGGGAGGATATTATTGAGCGAGCAGTACTTC.

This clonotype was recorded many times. CDR3 nucleotide sequence: TGTGCCATCAGTGGGACGGGCACTGAAGCTTTCTTT. Protein sequence: CAISGTGTEAFF. V usage is TRBV10-3 and J usage is TRBJ1-1; no clear D. V was trimmed by 4 bases and J by 4 bases, leaving 7 bases between them. CDR3 length equals 12 residues. Germline V gene lookup returns CDR1 ENHRY and CDR2 SYGVKD.

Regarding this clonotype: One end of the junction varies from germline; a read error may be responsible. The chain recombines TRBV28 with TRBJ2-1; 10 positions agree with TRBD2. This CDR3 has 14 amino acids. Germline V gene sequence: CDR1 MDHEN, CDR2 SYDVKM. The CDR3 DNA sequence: TGTGCCAGCAGTAGCGGGGGGGGGTACAATGAGCAGTCCTTC. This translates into CASSSGGGYNEQSF.

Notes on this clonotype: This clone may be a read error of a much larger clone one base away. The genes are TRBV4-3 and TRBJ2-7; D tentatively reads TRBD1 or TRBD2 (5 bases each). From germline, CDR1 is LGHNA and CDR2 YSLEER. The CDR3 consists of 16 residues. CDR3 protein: CASSQVTGLSSYEQHF. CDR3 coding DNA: TGCGCCAGCAGCCAAGTCACAGGACTTAGCTCCTACGAGCAGCACTTC.

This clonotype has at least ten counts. This CDR3 reads CAWSPDPPGLAQVQETQYF. The DNA for the CDR3 is TGTGCCTGGAGCCCAGACCCCCCGGGACTAGCACAGGTCCAAGAGACCCAGTACTTC. The gene calls are TRBV30 and TRBJ2-5; 9 bases agree with TRBD2. The CDR3 consists of 19 residues. Germline loops: CDR1 GTSNPN, CDR2 SVGIG (reference sequence). Unmatched junction bases numbered 18, after V lost 3 bases and J lost 1 base.

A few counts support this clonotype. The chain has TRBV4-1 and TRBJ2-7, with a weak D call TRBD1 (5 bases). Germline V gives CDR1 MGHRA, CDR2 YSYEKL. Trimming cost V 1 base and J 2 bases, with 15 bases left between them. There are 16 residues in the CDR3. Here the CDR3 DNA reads TGCGCCAGCAGCCAAGCAGTCGAAGGGGCTCCCTACGAGCAGTACTTC. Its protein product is CASSQAVEGAPYEQYF.

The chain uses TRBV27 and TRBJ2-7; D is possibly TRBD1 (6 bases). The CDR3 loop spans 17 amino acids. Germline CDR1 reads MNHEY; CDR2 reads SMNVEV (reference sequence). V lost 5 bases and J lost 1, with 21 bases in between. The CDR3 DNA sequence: TGTGCCAGCAGTCGGGACGGGCCCAGGGGTATGTCCTACGAGCAGTACTTC. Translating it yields CASSRDGPRGMSYEQYF.

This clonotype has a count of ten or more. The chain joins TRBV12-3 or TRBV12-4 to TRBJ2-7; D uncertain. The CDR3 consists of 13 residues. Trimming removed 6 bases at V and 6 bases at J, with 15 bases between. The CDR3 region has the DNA TGTGCCAGCAGCCCCCTTTTGTGGGTCGAGCAGTACTTC. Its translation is CASSPLLWVEQYF.

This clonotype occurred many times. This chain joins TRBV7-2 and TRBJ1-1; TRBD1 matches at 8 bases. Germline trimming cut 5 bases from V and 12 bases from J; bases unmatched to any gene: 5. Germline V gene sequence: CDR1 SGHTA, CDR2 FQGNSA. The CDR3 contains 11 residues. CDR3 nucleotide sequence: TGTGCCAGCAGCACCGGACAGGGCCCTTTCTTT. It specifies CASSTGQGPFF.

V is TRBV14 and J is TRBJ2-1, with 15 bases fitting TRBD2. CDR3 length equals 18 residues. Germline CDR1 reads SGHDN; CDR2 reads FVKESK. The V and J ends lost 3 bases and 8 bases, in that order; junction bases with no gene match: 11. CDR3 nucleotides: TGTGCCAGCAGCCATGGACTAGCGGGGGGGCCGCGGGGACATGAGCAGTTCTTC. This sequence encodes CASSHGLAGGPRGHEQFF.

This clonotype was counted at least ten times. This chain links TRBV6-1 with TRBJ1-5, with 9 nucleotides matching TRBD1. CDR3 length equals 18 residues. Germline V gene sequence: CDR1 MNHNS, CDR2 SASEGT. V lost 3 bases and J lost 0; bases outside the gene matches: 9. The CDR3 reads CASSEGQGYMSSNQPQHF. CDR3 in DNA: TGTGCCAGCAGTGAGGGACAGGGTTATATGAGTAGCAATCAGCCCCAGCATTTT.

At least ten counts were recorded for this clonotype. Here the CDR3 DNA reads TGCAGTGGATCCGGCAGCGGATCGGGCGAGCAGTACTTC. It is translated as CSGSGSGSGEQYF. J is TRBJ2-7 and V is TRBV29-1, with a tentative D call TRBD2 (5 bases). The germline V gene encodes CDR1 SQVTM and CDR2 ANQGSEA. The CDR3 spans 13 residues.

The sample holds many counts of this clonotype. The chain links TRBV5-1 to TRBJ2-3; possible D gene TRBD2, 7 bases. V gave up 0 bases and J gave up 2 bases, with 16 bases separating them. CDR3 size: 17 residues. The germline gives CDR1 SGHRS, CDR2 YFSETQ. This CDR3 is CASSLEGGGIFTDTQYF. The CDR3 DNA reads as TGCGCCAGCAGCTTGGAAGGCGGGGGCATTTTCACAGATACGCAGTATTTT.

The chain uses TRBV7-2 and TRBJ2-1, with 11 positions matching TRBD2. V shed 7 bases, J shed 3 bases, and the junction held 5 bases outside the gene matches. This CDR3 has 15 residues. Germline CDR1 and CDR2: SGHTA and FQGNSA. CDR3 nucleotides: TGTGCCAGCACCATTCTAGCGGGGGGCTACAATGAGCAGTTCTTC. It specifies CASTILAGGYNEQFF.

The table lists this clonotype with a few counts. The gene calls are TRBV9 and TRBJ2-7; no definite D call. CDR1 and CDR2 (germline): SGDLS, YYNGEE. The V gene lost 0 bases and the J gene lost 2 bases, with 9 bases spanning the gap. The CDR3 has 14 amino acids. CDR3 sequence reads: CASSVGADPYEQYF. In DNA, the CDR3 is TGTGCCAGCAGCGTAGGGGCAGACCCCTACGAGCAGTACTTC.

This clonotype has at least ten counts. The CDR3 spells CASSQQEGTDTQYF. DNA of the CDR3: TGCGCCAGCAGCCAACAGGAAGGCACAGATACGCAGTATTTT. The chain couples TRBV4-3 to TRBJ2-3; D uncertain. The CDR3 runs to 14 residues. V lost 2 bases and J 1 base, leaving 7 bases between the germline ends. Per the germline V gene, CDR1 is LGHNA and CDR2 is YSLEER.

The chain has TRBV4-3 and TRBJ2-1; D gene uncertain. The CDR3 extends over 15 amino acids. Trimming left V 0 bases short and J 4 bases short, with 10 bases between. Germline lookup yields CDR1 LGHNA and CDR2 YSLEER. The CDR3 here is CASSQDGLAYNEQFF. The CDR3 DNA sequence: TGCGCCAGCAGCCAAGACGGCCTCGCGTACAATGAGCAGTTCTTC.

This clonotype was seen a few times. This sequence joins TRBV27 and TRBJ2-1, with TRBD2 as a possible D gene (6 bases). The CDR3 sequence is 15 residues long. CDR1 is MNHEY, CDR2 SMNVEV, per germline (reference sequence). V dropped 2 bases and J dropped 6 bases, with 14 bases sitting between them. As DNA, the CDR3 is TGTGCCAGCAGTTTAAAAACTTCCGGGGGCAATGAGCAGTTCTTC. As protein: CASSLKTSGGNEQFF.

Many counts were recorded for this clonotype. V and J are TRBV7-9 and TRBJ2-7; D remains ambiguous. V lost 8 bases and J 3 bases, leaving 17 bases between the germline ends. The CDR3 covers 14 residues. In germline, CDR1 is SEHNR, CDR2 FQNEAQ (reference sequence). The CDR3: CASGEQIQSYEQYF. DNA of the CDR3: TGTGCCAGCGGCGAACAGATCCAAAGCTACGAGCAGTACTTC.